Here is one TCR beta chain with its context. The data were produced by immunoSEQ multiplex PCR, yet TCRdb's version contains in-frame clones alone and is incomplete. The sample yields about 350,000 clones, 88% seen once. Losses at the gene ends were 5 bases for V and 1 base for J; bases not matched to a gene: 5. CDR3 length: 14 residues. Germline V gene data show CDR1 as SGHVS and CDR2 as FQNEAQ. This sample is drawn from a study of blood T cell repertoires in COVID-19. About the research overall: PBMCs, B-cell-depleted T cells, or T cells were the source of the cDNA or gDNA that made up the material.

Ages ranged from roughly 18 to 100 years, with residence in around 24 US areas. Participants' reported clinical history set cohort assignment. No more than 2 weeks before study entry, exposed participants had met a case of COVID-19. The source of this sequence is a woman in her twenties or thirties who had been exposed to COVID-19. The rearrangement links TRBV7-8 to TRBJ2-7; 7 nucleotides align to TRBD2. Sequenced sample: PBMCs or T cells enriched from blood (not recorded which). CDR3 nucleotides: TGTGCCAGCAGCGCGGGGGAGTCTTCCTACGAGCAGTACTTC. It codes for CASSAGESSYEQYF.